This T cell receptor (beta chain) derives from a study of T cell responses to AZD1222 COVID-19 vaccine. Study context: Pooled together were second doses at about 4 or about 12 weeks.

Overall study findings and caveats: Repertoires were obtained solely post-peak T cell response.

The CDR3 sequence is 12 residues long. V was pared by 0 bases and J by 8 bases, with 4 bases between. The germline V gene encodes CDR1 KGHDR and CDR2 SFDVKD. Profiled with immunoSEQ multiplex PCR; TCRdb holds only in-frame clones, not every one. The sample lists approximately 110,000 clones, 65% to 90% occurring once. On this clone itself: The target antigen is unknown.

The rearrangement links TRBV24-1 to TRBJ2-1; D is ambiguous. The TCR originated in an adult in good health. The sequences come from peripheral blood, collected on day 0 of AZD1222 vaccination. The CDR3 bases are TGTGCCACCAGTGATTTGCCCCATGAGCAGTTCTTC. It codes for CATSDLPHEQFF.